The T cell receptor (beta chain) under discussion was sequenced for a study of blood T cells in healthy people across ages. It was with a sample-barcoded 5' primer and a J-beta primer mix that a second PCR of about 7 to 12 cycles was run. Each cDNA molecule, via a template-switch adaptor with 12 random nucleotides, was tagged. Each CDR3 protein gets one entry after TCRdb re-called the 5' RACE reads with MiXCR. The sample carries 600,000 or so distinct CDR3 sequences, around a fifth recorded once. The CDR3 consists of 15 residues. Study-wide results and caveats: With age, beta diversity per million T cells declined roughly linearly, significantly by 40. PBMCs that were unsorted prevented a conclusive naive versus antigen-experienced comparison.

Details on this clonotype: What it binds is not known.

The sequenced sample consisted of blood. The chain carries TRBV21-1 and TRBJ2-1; TRBD1, the table's D call, lacks a check against the DNA. TRBV21-1 is reported as a pseudogene. This TCR was sampled from a man between 65 and 85 years old in good health. The CDR3 DNA sequence: TGTGCCAGCAGCAAAGTGGGGACAGGGAAGAATGAGCAGTTCTTC. Protein: CASSKVGTGKNEQFF.